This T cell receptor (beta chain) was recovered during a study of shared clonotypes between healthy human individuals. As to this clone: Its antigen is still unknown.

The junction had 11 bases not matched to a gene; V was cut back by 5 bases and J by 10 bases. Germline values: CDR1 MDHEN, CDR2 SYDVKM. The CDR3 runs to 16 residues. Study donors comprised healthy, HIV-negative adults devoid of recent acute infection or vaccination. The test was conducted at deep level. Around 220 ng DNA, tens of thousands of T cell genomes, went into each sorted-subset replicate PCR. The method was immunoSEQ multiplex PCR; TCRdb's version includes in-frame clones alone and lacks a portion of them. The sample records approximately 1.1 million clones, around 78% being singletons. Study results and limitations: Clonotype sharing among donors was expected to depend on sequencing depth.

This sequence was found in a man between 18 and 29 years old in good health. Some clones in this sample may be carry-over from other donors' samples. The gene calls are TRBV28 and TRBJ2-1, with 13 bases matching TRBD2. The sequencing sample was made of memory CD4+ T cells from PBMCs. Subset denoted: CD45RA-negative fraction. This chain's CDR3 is CASSLGLAGVLGEQFF. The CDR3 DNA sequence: TGTGCCAGCAGTCTAGGACTAGCGGGAGTCTTGGGAGAGCAGTTCTTC.